This record concerns one T cell receptor (beta chain) sequence. This clonotype has a handful of counts. The antigen it recognizes is unknown. The sample holds no much larger clone one base away, and base qualities are not on file. This sample is drawn from a study of T-cell reconstitution after alpha-beta-depleted transplantation in children listed by TCRdb under 2016. Background on the whole study: Using TCR repertoire profiling, the study followed T-cell immune reconstitution in a quantitative way in children after TCRalphabeta/CD19-depleted allogeneic hematopoietic cell transplantation.

Preparation of the library involved PCR. TCRdb lists the instrument as Illumina HiSeq 2500. TCR libraries were prepared with molecular barcoding, using unique molecular identifiers to normalize TCRbeta repertoire quantification. Through fastp at Q25 and MiXCR, TCRdb rebuilt clones from the public reads, retaining in-frame beta chains. Each entry is one CDR3 protein sequence, shown with its most common DNA and genes. In this sample the table shows 500,000 to 600,000 distinct CDR3 sequences, around a third of which occur a single time. The top ten clones comprise about 2.3% of the sample. The CDR3 covers 16 residues, taking in both the cysteine and the phenylalanine. Solely the CDR3 DNA is kept, with 48 bases framed from the first base. V is reduced by 3 bases and J by 7 bases, leaving a spacing of 20 bases between them. The germline V gene gives CDR1 as SGHRS and CDR2 as YFSETQ.

The receptor was derived from a human donor who donated a stem cell graft to a child with aplastic anemia. This material consisted of PBMCs from the stem cell graft donor, taken from the stem cell graft. Recombination connected TRBV5-1 to TRBJ2-1, with TRBD2 perhaps the D gene, on 6 matching bases. The base sequence is TGCGCCAGCAGCTCCCACCTTTTAGCGGTAGGAAATGAGCAGTTCTTC. This is translated as CASSSHLLAVGNEQFF.